This T cell receptor (beta chain) was retrieved from a study of T cell responses to AZD1222 COVID-19 vaccine. Study findings and constraints: CD4 TCRs covered the whole spike, strongest at regions 160-218 and 743-854.

This clone came up once. What it binds is not known. The CDR3 covers 12 residues. Germline values: CDR1 MDHEN, CDR2 SYDVKM. The ends were cut back, 2 bases at V and 4 bases at J, with 5 bases in the middle. Clones were read by immunoSEQ multiplex PCR, and TCRdb kept only the in-frame ones, dropping some. Of about 72,000 clones in the sample, 86% were seen once. The sample was peripheral blood, taken on day 0 of AZD1222 vaccination. The sequence was obtained from an adult in good health. This chain connects TRBV28 to TRBJ1-2; D not certain. CDR3 nucleotides: TGTGCCAGCAGTTTACCCGGCTATGGCTACACCTTC. Its protein product is CASSLPGYGYTF.